This T cell receptor beta chain was recovered during a study of CD8 T cells in Susac syndrome. It was with random hexamers that about 0.45 to 1 ug RNA was reverse transcribed. TCRdb reanalysed the immunoSEQ multiplex PCR reads using MiXCR and keeps one entry per CDR3 protein. Among some 180,000 distinct CDR3 sequences listed, about 95% were seen once. The CDR3 loop spans 15 amino acids. Germline V gene lookup returns CDR1 SGDLS and CDR2 YYNGEE. V was trimmed by 3 bases and J by 7 bases, leaving 16 bases between them. This clonotype was obtained from a human donor in good health. This rearrangement joins TRBV9 to TRBJ1-4; D possibly corresponds to TRBD1 (6 bases). The sequenced material came from CD4+ T cells from PBMCs. The CDR3 here is CASSALDRRGEKLFF. The CDR3 region has the DNA TGTGCCAGCAGCGCGTTAGACAGGAGAGGTGAAAAACTGTTTTTT.